The entry below gives a single T cell receptor beta chain sequence along with its context. No antigen is known for it. The sample comes from a study of shared clonotypes between healthy human individuals. The wider study: Three men and a couple of women, aged 18 to 49, were donors.

The protocol was immunoSEQ multiplex PCR, while the TCRdb copy is restricted to in-frame clones and leaves out a portion. The table has 2,500,000 or so clones, approximately 90% seen once. In germline, CDR1 is SGHTS, CDR2 YDEGEE. This CDR3 comprises 15 residues. Trimming stripped 4 bases from V and 0 bases from J, with 13 bases between. Study-level points and caveats: Between several donors, naive CD4 clonotypes were shared at a level of about 5%. Unshared clonotypes carried lower generation probabilities than those common to all four donors.

The investigators split CD4+ cells into a CD45RA+ naive subset and a CD45RA-negative memory subset. V and J are TRBV5-8 and TRBJ1-2, with D tentatively TRBD1 (5 bases). Sequenced sample: naive CD4+ T cells from PBMCs. Subset specified: CD45RA+ positively selected. The source of this sequence is a man younger than 30 in good health. Some clones in this sample may be carry-over from other donors' samples. CDR3 nucleotides: TGTGCCAGCAGCATCGGGACGCTTACTAACTATGGCTACACCTTC. It translates to CASSIGTLTNYGYTF. Full variable domain (remainder filled in from reference TRBV5-8 and TRBJ1-2): EAGVTQSPTHLIKTRGQQATLRCSPISGHTSVYWYQQALGLGLQFLLWYDEGEERNRGNFPPRFSGRQFPNYSSELNVNALELEDSALYLCASSIGTLTNYGYTFGSGTRLTVV.